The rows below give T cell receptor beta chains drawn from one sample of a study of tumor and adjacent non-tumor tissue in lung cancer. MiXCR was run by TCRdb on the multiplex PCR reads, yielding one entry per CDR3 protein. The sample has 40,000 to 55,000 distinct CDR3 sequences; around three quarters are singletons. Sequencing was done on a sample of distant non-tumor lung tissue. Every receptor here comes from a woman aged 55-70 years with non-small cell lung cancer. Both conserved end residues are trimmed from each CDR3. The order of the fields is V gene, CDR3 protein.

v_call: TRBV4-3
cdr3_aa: ASSQDKGITEAF

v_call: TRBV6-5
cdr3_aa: TSGTGPGEQY

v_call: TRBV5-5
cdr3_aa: SSSLGPNTDAF

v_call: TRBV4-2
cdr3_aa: TSSQGGGPYEQY

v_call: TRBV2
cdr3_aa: ASRPLAAYNEQF

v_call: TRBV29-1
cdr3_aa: SEDMGAEVF

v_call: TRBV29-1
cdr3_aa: SVTRRLNAQY

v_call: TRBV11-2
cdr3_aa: ASTSTGTGGGTQY

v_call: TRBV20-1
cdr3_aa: SARATGRDTGDLF

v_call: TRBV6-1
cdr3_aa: ACIGQDRGPEQY

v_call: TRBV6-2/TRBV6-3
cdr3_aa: ASSFPAGNTEAF

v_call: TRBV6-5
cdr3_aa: ASSPGGHYGYA

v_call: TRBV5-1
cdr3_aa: ASSQFGEAHEQF

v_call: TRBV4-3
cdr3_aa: ASSLYRDRSSALH

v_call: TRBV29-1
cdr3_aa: SVSSGGPGDTQY

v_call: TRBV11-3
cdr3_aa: TCSLEDRYNSPLQ

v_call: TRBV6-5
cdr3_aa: VSSYSTGISYELY

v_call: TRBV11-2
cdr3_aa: ASSHISGSRYNEQF

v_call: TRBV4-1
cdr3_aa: ARRYSVGTENQPQH

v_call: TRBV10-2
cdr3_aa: ARESGRANTEAF

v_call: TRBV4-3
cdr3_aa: ASSLSSDRVGYGYT

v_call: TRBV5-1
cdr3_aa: ASSLEGDRAYEQF

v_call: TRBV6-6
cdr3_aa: ASSYAPRGVGAYEQY

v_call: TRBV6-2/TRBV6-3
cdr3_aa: ASRGGGKEQHQH

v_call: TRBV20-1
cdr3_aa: SIPREISTDTQY

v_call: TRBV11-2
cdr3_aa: TSSPGRQITEAF

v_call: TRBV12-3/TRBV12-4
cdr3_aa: AGCLGGSNQPQH

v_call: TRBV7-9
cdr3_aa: ASSGYRDPYEQY

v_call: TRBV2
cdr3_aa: ASSENGQGRQPQH

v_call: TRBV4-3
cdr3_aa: ASSHLQGDGANVLT

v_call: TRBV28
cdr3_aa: ASSLSISRQANGYT

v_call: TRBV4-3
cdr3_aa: ASSQGTSWADKQY

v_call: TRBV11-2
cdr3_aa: ASSLGPVQSTDTQY

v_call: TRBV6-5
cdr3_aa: TGMHREFEKLF

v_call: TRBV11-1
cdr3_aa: AGSFDTFYGYT

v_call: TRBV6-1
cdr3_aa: ASSDPGQSANNIQY

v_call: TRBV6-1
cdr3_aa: ACLINTEAF

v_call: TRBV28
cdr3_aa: ASSLRGTDTQY

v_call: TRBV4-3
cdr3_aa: ASGQEISGISNTGEMF

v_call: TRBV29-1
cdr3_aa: SAVDRWRRMT

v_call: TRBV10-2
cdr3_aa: ASRAGANTRDLF

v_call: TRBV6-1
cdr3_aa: AGSGGGVGNQPQY

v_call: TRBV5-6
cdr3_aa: ASSVGLVLNTEAF